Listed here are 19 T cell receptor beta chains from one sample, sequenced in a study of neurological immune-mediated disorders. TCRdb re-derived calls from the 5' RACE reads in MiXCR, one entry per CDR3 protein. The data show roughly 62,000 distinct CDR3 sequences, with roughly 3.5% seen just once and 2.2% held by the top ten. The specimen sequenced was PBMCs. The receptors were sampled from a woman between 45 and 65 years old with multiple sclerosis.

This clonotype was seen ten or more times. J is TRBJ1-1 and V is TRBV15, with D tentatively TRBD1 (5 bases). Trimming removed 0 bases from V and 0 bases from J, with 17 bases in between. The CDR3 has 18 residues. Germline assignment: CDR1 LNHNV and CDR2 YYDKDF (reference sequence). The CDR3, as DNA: TGTGCCACCAGCAGAGATGGCGTGACAGTCGGTCTGAACACTGAAGCTTTCTTT. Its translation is CATSRDGVTVGLNTEAFF.

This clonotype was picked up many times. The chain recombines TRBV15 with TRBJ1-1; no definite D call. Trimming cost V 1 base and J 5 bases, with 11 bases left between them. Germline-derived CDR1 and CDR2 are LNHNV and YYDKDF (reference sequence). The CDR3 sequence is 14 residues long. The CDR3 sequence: CATSRAKAYTEAFF. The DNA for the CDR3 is TGTGCCACCAGCAGAGCTAAGGCGTATACTGAAGCTTTCTTT.

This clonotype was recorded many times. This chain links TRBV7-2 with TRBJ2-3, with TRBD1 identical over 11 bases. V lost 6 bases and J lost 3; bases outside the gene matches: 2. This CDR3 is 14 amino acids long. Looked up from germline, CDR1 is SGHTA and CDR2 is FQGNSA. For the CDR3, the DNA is TGTGCCAGCAGGAGGGACAGGGGGACAGATACGCAGTATTTT. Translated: CASRRDRGTDTQYF. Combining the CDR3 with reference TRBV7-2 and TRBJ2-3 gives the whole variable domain GAGVSQSPSNKVTEKGKDVELRCDPISGHTALYWYRQSLGQGLEFLIYFQGNSAPDKSGLPSDRFSAERTGGSVSTLTIQRTQQEDSAVYLCASRRDRGTDTQYFGPGTRLTVL.

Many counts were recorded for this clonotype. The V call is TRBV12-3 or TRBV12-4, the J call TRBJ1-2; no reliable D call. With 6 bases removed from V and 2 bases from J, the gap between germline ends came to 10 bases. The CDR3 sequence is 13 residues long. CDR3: CASRRTVNYGYTF. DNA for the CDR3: TGTGCCAGCAGGCGTACAGTAAACTATGGCTACACCTTC.

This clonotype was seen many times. The CDR3 nucleotides are TGTGCCAGCAGCTTAGCGGCTAGCACAGCAGATACGCAGTATTTT. Residues: CASSLAASTADTQYF. The chain links TRBV7-2 to TRBJ2-3; tentatively, D is TRBD2 (5 bases). The CDR3 has 15 residues. Trimming took 0 bases from V and 4 from J, leaving 11 bases between them. Germline V gene lookup returns CDR1 SGHTA and CDR2 FQGNSA.

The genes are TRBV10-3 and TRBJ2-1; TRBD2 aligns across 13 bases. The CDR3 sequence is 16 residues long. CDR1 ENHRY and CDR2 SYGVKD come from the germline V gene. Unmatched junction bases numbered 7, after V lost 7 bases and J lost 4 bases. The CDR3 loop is CAITRTSGRGYNEQFF. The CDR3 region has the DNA TGTGCCATCACTCGGACTAGCGGGAGAGGGTACAATGAGCAGTTCTTC.

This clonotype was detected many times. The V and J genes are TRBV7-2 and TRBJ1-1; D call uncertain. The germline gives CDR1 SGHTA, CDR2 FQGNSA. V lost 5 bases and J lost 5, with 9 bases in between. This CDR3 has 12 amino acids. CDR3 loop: CASSPQATEAFF. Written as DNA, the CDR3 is TGTGCCAGCAGCCCCCAGGCTACTGAAGCTTTCTTT.

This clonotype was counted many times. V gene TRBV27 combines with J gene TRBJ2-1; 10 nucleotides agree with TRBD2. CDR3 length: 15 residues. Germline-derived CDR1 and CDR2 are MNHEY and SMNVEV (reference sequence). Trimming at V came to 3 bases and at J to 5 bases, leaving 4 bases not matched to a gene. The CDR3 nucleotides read TGTGCCAGCAGTTTTGGTAGCGGGAGGAACAATGAGCAGTTCTTC. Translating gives CASSFGSGRNNEQFF.

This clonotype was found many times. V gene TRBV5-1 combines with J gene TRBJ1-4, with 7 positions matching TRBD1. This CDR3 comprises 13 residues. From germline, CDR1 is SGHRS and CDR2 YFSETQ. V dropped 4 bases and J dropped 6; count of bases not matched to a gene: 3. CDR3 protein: CASSAGTDEKLFF. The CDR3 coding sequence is TGCGCCAGCAGCGCCGGGACAGATGAAAAACTGTTTTTT.

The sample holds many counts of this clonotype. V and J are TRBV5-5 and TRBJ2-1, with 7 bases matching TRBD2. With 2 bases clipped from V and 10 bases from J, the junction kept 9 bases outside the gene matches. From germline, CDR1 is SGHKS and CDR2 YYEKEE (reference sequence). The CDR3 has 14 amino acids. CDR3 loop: CASSLSWSGNEQFF. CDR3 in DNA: TGTGCCAGCAGCTTATCCTGGAGCGGGAACGAGCAGTTCTTC.

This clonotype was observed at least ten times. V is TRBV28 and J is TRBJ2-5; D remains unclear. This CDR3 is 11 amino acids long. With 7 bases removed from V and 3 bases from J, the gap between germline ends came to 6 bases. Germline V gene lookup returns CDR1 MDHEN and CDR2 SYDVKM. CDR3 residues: CASNQEETQYF. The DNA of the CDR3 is TGTGCCAGCAACCAAGAAGAGACCCAGTACTTC. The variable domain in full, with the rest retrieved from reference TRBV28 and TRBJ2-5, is DVKVTQSSRYLVKRTGEKVFLECVQDMDHENMFWYRQDPGLGLRLIYFSYDVKMKEKGDIPEGYSVSREKKERFSLILESASTNQTSMYLCASNQEETQYFGPGTRLLVL.

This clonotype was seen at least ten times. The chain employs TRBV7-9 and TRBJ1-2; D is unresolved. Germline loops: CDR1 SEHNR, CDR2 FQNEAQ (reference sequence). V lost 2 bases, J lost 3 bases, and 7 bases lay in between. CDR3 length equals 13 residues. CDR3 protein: CASSLNPYYGYTF. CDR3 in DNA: TGTGCCAGCAGCTTAAATCCCTACTATGGCTACACCTTC. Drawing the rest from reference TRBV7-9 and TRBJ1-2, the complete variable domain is DTGVSQNPRHKITKRGQNVTFRCDPISEHNRLYWYRQTLGQGPEFLTYFQNEAQLEKSRLLSDRFSAERPKGSFSTLEIQRTEQGDSAMYLCASSLNPYYGYTFGSGTRLTVV.

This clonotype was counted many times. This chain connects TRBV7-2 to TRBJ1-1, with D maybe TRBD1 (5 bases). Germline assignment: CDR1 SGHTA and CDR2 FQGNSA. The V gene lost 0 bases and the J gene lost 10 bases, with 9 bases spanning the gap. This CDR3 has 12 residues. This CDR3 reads CASSLALGGAFF. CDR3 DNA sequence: TGTGCCAGCAGCTTAGCGCTCGGGGGAGCTTTCTTT.

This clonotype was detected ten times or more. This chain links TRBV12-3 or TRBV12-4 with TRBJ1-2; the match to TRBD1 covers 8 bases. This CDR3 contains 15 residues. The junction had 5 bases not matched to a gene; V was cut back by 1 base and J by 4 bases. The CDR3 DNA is TGTGCCAGCAGTTTAGGGACAGGGATCGCCTATGGCTACACCTTC. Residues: CASSLGTGIAYGYTF.

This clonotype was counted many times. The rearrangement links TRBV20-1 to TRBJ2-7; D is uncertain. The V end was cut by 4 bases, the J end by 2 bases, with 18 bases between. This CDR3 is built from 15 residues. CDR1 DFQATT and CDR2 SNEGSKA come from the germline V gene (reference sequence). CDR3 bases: TGCAGTGCTAAGACCCCCACGAGTGGAACCTACGAGCAGTACTTC. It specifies CSAKTPTSGTYEQYF.

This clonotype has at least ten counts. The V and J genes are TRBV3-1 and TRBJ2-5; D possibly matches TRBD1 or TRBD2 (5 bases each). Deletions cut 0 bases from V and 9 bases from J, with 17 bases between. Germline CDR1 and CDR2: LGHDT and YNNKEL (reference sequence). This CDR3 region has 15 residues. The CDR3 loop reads CASSQDRGRARAQYF. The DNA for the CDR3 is TGTGCCAGCAGCCAAGATCGGGGACGGGCGAGGGCCCAGTACTTC.

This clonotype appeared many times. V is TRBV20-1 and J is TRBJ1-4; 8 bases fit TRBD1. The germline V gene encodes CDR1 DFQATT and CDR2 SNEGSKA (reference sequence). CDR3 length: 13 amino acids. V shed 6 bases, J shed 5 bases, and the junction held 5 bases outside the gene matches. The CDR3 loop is CSAQGQGNEKLFF. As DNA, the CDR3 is TGCAGTGCCCAAGGACAGGGAAATGAAAAACTGTTTTTT.

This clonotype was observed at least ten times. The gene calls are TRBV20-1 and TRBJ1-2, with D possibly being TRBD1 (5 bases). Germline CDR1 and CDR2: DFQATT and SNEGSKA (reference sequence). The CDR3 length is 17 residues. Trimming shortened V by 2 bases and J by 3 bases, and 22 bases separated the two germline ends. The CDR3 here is CSARPQLGDPTYYGYTF. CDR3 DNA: TGCAGTGCTAGACCCCAGCTCGGGGACCCGACTTACTATGGCTACACCTTC.

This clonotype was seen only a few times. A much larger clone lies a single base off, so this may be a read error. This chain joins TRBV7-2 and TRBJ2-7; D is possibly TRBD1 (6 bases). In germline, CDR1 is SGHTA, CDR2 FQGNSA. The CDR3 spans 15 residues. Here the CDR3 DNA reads TGTGTCAGCAGCTTTTCCGCCAGGGGTAACTACGAGCAGTACTTC. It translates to CVSSFSARGNYEQYF.